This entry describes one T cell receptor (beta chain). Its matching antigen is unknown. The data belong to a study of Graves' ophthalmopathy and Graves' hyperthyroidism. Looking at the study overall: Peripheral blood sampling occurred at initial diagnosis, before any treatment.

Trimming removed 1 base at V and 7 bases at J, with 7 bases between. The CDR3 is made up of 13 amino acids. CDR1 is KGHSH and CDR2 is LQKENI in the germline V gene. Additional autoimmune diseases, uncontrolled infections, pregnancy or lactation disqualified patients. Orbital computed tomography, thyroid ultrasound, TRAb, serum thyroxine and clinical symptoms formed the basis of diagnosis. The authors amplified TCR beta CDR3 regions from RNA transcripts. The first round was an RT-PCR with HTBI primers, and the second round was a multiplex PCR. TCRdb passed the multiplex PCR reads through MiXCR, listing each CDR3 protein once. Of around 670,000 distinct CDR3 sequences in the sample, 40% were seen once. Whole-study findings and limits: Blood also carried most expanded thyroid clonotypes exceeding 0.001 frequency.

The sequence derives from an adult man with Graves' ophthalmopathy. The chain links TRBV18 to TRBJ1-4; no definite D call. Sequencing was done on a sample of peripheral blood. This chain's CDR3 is CASSPREGEKLFF. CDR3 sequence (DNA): TGTGCCAGCTCACCACGAGAGGGTGAAAAACTGTTTTTT.